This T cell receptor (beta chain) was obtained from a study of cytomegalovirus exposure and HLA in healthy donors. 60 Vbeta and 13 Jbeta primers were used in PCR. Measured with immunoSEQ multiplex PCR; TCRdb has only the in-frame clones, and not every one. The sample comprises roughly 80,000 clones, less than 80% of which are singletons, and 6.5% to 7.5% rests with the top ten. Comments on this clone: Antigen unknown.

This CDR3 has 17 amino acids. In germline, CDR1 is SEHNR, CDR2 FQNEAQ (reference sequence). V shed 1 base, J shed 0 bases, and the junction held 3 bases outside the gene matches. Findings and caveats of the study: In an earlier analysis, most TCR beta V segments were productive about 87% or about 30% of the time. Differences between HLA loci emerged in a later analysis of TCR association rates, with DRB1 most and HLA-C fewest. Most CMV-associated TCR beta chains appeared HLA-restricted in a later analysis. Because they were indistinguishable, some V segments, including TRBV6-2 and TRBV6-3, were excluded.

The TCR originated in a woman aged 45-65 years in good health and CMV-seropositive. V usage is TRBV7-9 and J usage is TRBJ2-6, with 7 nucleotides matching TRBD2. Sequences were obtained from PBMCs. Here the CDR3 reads CASSLGEGRSGANVLTF. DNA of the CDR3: TGTGCCAGCAGCTTAGGGGAGGGCCGCTCTGGGGCCAACGTCCTGACTTTC.